What follows describes a single T cell receptor beta chain. The treatment: roughly 19 received Ad26.COV2.S at low or high dose, single or two shots; five or six received placebo; per-sample allocation not given. Samples came from day 63 after the first vaccine or placebo injection. Germline CDR1 SGDLS, CDR2 YYNGEE. V was pared by 0 bases and J by 11 bases, with 24 bases between. CDR3 size: 16 residues. These data originate in a study of Ad26.COV2.S vaccination and SARS-CoV-2 variants. Across the whole study: The study gave Ad26.COV2.S intramuscularly, once or twice 56 days apart.

The method was immunoSEQ multiplex PCR; TCRdb's version includes in-frame clones alone and lacks a portion of them. The repertoire consists of about 440,000 clones, with 90% occurring once and the leading ten covering approximately 4.3%. Here the sequenced sample was peripheral blood, taken in a trial of Ad26.COV2.S vaccine versus placebo. The chain recombines TRBV9 with TRBJ2-7, with a tentative D call TRBD2 (8 bases). The TCR sequence derives from a person aged 18-60 years who received the Ad26.COV2.S COVID-19 vaccine or a placebo. Here the CDR3 DNA reads TGTGCCAGCAGCGTAGCGGGGGGGGGAGCCGACAGGGAAAAGTACTTC. Residues: CASSVAGGGADREKYF.